This passage covers 14 T cell receptor beta chains from one sample sequenced in a study of blood T cell repertoires in COVID-19. The method was immunoSEQ multiplex PCR; TCRdb's version includes in-frame clones alone and lacks a portion of them. The top ten hold around 13% of the sample, which has about 280,000 clones, 86% seen once. Sequencing was performed on peripheral blood. Receptor source: a woman between 65 and 79 years old with COVID-19, enrolled during active disease.

The chain couples TRBV2 to TRBJ2-3; possibly TRBD2 for D (5 bases). Germline-derived CDR1 and CDR2 are SNHLY and FYNNEI. This CDR3 has 12 residues. V lost 6 bases, J lost 5 bases, and 9 bases lay in between. In DNA form, the CDR3 reads TGTGCCAGCAGAACGGGGTTAGATACGCAGTATTTT. Translated, it gives CASRTGLDTQYF.

The rearrangement joins TRBV18 to TRBJ2-2, with D possibly being TRBD1 (5 bases). This CDR3 contains 13 residues. The V end lost 3 bases, the J end lost 6 bases, and 8 bases lay between the germline ends. Per germline, CDR1 KGHSH and CDR2 LQKENI. The CDR3: CASSPSGSGELFF. CDR3 DNA sequence: TGTGCCAGCTCACCTTCAGGGTCCGGGGAGCTGTTTTTT.

The gene calls are TRBV12-5 and TRBJ1-3; maybe TRBD1 (6 bases). With 7 bases removed from V and 1 base from J, the gap between germline ends came to 11 bases. The CDR3 length is 14 residues. Germline V gene sequence: CDR1 LGHNT, CDR2 FRNRAP. This CDR3 is CASAAGTSGNTIYF. The CDR3 region has the DNA TGTGCTAGTGCCGCCGGGACATCTGGAAACACCATATATTTT.

This clone appeared a few times. This rearrangement joins TRBV18 to TRBJ1-2, with unresolved D. The CDR3 contains 18 residues. CDR1 and CDR2 from the germline V gene are KGHSH and LQKENI. V shed 1 base and J shed 0 bases, with 18 bases lying between them. CDR3 sequence reads: CASSPRGQKTSSNYGYTF. The CDR3 nucleotides are TGTGCCAGCTCACCACGTGGGCAGAAGACGTCTTCTAACTATGGCTACACCTTC.

CDR3 in DNA: TGTGCCAGCAGCTTAACCCGGGACAGGGGGCCGTACGAGCAGTACTTC. Protein: CASSLTRDRGPYEQYF. V is TRBV7-9 and J is TRBJ2-7; 12 bases are shared with TRBD1. The CDR3 has 16 residues. Germline lookup yields CDR1 SEHNR and CDR2 FQNEAQ (reference sequence). J was trimmed by 4 bases and V by 2 bases; bases with no gene match: 6.

V and J are TRBV7-2 and TRBJ2-5; TRBD1 agrees at 7 bases. Germline CDR1 and CDR2: SGHTA and FQGNSA. J lost 3 bases, V lost 2 bases, and 6 bases had no gene match. This CDR3 has 15 amino acids. The CDR3, as DNA: TGTGCCAGCAGCTTACGGGACAGCGAAGAAGAGACCCAGTACTTC. The encoded protein is CASSLRDSEEETQYF.

The rearrangement links TRBV7-9 to TRBJ2-1; the D gene is possibly TRBD1 (7 bases). This CDR3 is 15 amino acids long. Between the trimmed V and J ends, which lost 3 bases and 5 bases, there was a span of 14 bases. In germline, CDR1 is SEHNR, CDR2 FQNEAQ (reference sequence). CDR3 nucleotide sequence: TGTGCCAGCAGCTTTATCAGGGGGGCCCACAATGAGCAGTTCTTC. It codes for CASSFIRGAHNEQFF.

The chain carries TRBV10-3 and TRBJ2-2; 8 nucleotides agree with TRBD1. V trimming: 5 bases; J trimming: 4 bases; junction bases outside the gene matches: 6. CDR3 length: 15 residues. Germline V lookup: CDR1 ENHRY, CDR2 SYGVKD. This chain's CDR3 is CAISFDRGGTGELFF. DNA of the CDR3: TGTGCCATCAGTTTCGACAGGGGAGGCACCGGGGAGCTGTTTTTT.

The J gene is TRBJ2-7, the V gene TRBV2, with 10 bases matching TRBD1. Losses at the gene ends were 8 bases for V and 1 base for J; bases not matched to a gene: 8. Germline CDR1 SNHLY, CDR2 FYNNEI. CDR3 length: 15 amino acids. The CDR3 sequence is CASHPGTGDSYEQYF. The DNA for the CDR3 is TGTGCCAGCCACCCCGGGACAGGGGATTCCTACGAGCAGTACTTC.

V is TRBV2 and J is TRBJ2-2; the D gene is possibly TRBD1 (5 bases). The V and J ends lost 0 bases and 0 bases respectively, with 11 bases between them. The CDR3 runs 17 residues. In germline, CDR1 is SNHLY, CDR2 FYNNEI. The CDR3 loop is CASSEAQHRPNTGELFF. In DNA, the CDR3 is TGTGCCAGCAGTGAAGCACAGCACAGGCCGAACACCGGGGAGCTGTTTTTT.

The V call is TRBV3-1 (or the pseudogene TRBV3-2), the J call TRBJ2-3, with D maybe TRBD2 (7 bases). Germline V gene sequence: CDR1 LGHDT, CDR2 YNNKEL (reference sequence). The CDR3 is made up of 15 amino acids. V was clipped by 4 bases and J by 2 bases, with 13 bases between them. CDR3 protein: CASSRAGAYTDTQYF. DNA for the CDR3: TGTGCCAGCAGCCGCGCGGGGGCCTACACAGATACGCAGTATTTT.

The sample holds a few counts of this clone. The gene calls are TRBV27 and TRBJ1-6; D might be TRBD1 (5 bases). The CDR3 has 14 residues. The germline gives CDR1 MNHEY, CDR2 SMNVEV (reference sequence). The ends were cut back, 2 bases at V and 6 bases at J, with 8 bases in the middle. CDR3 loop: CASSLGGSNSPLHF. The CDR3 region has the DNA TGTGCCAGCAGTTTAGGGGGGTCTAATTCACCCCTCCACTTT.

The V call is TRBV14, the J call TRBJ1-6; D is unclear. From germline, CDR1 is SGHDN and CDR2 FVKESK. Trimming took off 3 bases at V and 5 bases at J, with 14 bases between the two ends. The CDR3 sequence is 16 residues long. The CDR3: CASSHLTPGDNSPLHF. The CDR3 region has the DNA TGTGCCAGCAGCCATTTGACGCCCGGGGATAATTCACCCCTCCACTTT.

The CDR3 spells CASSLHVAVNTEAFF. The CDR3 DNA follows: TGTGCCAGCAGCCTCCACGTGGCGGTGAACACTGAAGCTTTCTTT. The chain has TRBV7-2 and TRBJ1-1; D uncertain. Trimming pared 5 bases from V and 0 bases from J, leaving 13 bases between. The germline V gene has CDR1 SGHTA and CDR2 FQGNSA. The CDR3 runs 15 residues.